This T cell receptor beta chain was sequenced for a study of T-cell memory formation after mild COVID-19. TCRdb analysed the 5' RACE reads with MiXCR anew, one entry per CDR3 protein. The sample lists some 340,000 distinct CDR3 sequences, 10% to 15% occurring once. The CDR3 runs to 17 residues. V was clipped by 4 bases and J by 8 bases; unmatched bases: 13. The germline V gene has CDR1 KGHDR and CDR2 SFDVKD. V is TRBV24-1 and J is TRBJ2-1; 10 positions match TRBD1. This receptor was identified in a man between 18 and 29 years old who had mild COVID-19 (a few samples of this study predate the infection). Cell type and time point are not known. The sequenced material came from PBMCs or a T cell subset sorted from them (not recorded which). The CDR3 DNA sequence: TGTGCCACCAGTGAGCCCCCTCCGGGACAGGGGAAGGATGAGCAGTTCTTC. Translated: CATSEPPPGQGKDEQFF.